A single sample gave rise to the 25 T cell receptor beta chains below, sequenced in a study of T cell repertoires in cytomegalovirus infection. TCRdb independently ran MiXCR on the reads; one entry per CDR3 protein. The profile shows about 920,000 distinct CDR3 sequences, around 31% of them singletons. Antigens of these TCRs are unknown. This specimen was cultured CD8+ T cells from PBMCs, taken from culture after CMV antigen stimulation. These receptors originate from a human donor in good health (CMV status not recorded). Some clones in this sample may be carry-over from other donors' samples.

This chain links TRBV7-9 with TRBJ2-6; D assignment may be TRBD1 or TRBD2 (5 bases each). This CDR3 is built from 17 residues. Germline V gene lookup returns CDR1 SEHNR and CDR2 FQNEAQ (reference sequence). V was trimmed by 3 bases and J by 0 bases, leaving 12 bases between them. The CDR3 DNA is TGTGCCAGCAGCTTCGGGGCTCGACTCTCTGGGGCCAACGTCCTGACTTTC. Translated, it gives CASSFGARLSGANVLTF.

This clonotype was found a few times. The genes are TRBV14 and TRBJ1-1; D possibly corresponds to TRBD1 (5 bases). The CDR3 has 13 amino acids. Germline V lookup: CDR1 SGHDN, CDR2 FVKESK. Trimming shortened V by 0 bases and J by 7 bases, and 9 bases separated the two germline ends. As DNA, the CDR3 is TGTGCCAGCAGCCAAGATGTAGGGGATGAAGCTTTCTTT. Residues: CASSQDVGDEAFF.

The V and J genes are TRBV11-2 and TRBJ1-1; D uncertain. Trimming cost V 3 bases and J 4 bases, with 15 bases left between them. This CDR3 has 15 amino acids. Germline values: CDR1 SGHAT, CDR2 FQNNGV. CDR3 sequence reads: CASSFRRDRGTEAFF. The CDR3 DNA is TGTGCCAGCAGCTTTAGGAGGGATCGGGGCACTGAAGCTTTCTTT.

This clonotype was seen ten or more times. This chain joins TRBV7-2 and TRBJ2-3; D is unclear. CDR3 length: 13 amino acids. Trimming took off 0 bases at V and 4 bases at J, with 5 bases between the two ends. CDR1 is SGHTA and CDR2 is FQGNSA in the germline V gene. In nucleotides, the CDR3 is TGTGCCAGCAGCTTAGCAGGGCCAGATACGCAGTATTTT. It yields the protein CASSLAGPDTQYF.

The rearrangement links TRBV7-6 to TRBJ1-2, with D unclear. There are 13 residues in the CDR3. Trimming left V 4 bases short and J 10 bases short, with 16 bases between. CDR1 and CDR2 (germline): SGHVS, FNYEAQ. The CDR3 DNA reads TGTGCCAGCAGCTCCGATGTCCTCTCGGACTACACCTTC. Its translation is CASSSDVLSDYTF.

The chain recombines TRBV6-8 with TRBJ1-2, with 9 nucleotides matching TRBD1. The CDR3 has 18 amino acids. In germline, CDR1 is MNHGY, CDR2 SAAAGT. The V gene end was trimmed by 2 bases and the J gene end by 4 bases; junction bases not matched to a gene: 14. Written as DNA, the CDR3 is TGTGCCAGCAGTTACCAGGGACAGGGACAGGCTTTAGGCTATGGCTACACCTTC. Its translation: CASSYQGQGQALGYGYTF.

V usage is TRBV12-3 or TRBV12-4 and J usage is TRBJ2-3; D ambiguous. The CDR3 loop spans 12 amino acids. V lost 4 bases and J 8 bases, leaving 10 bases between the germline ends. CDR3 region: CASSYLGSTQYF. DNA of the CDR3: TGTGCCAGCAGTTATCTGGGCAGTACGCAGTATTTT.

The V gene is TRBV4-3, the J gene TRBJ2-1; 7 bases fit TRBD2. The V segment lost 4 bases and the J segment 4 bases; nucleotides outside the gene matches: 16. The length of the CDR3 is 18 residues. CDR1 LGHNA and CDR2 YSLEER come from the germline V gene. CDR3 in amino acids: CASSPQGGIVALYNEQFF. The CDR3 nucleotides are TGCGCCAGCAGCCCCCAGGGAGGGATCGTGGCCCTGTACAATGAGCAGTTCTTC.

The V call is TRBV6-4, the J call TRBJ1-2; TRBD1 might be the D (5 bases). Trimming cost V 2 bases and J 2 bases, with 6 bases left between them. This CDR3 has 13 amino acids. Looked up from germline, CDR1 is MRHNA and CDR2 is SNTAGT. As DNA, the CDR3 is TGTGCCAGCAGTGACGACAGAAACTATGGCTACACCTTC. This sequence encodes CASSDDRNYGYTF.

The rearrangement uses TRBV5-6 and TRBJ1-2, with D tentatively TRBD1 (6 bases). CDR1 and CDR2 (germline): SGHDT, YYEEEE. Trimming removed 1 base at V and 4 bases at J, with 17 bases between. CDR3 length: 16 amino acids. CDR3 in amino acids: CASSLQGIGSGYGYTF. For the CDR3, the DNA is TGTGCCAGCAGCTTGCAGGGGATAGGGTCCGGCTATGGCTACACCTTC.

This clonotype has more than one count but fewer than ten. V is TRBV7-9 and J is TRBJ2-1; D is possibly TRBD1 or TRBD2 (5 bases each). V was clipped by 7 bases and J by 7 bases, with 14 bases between them. The germline V gene encodes CDR1 SEHNR and CDR2 FQNEAQ (reference sequence). The CDR3 sequence is 13 residues long. The CDR3 reads CASTTLGENEQFF. CDR3 in DNA: TGTGCCAGCACCACCTTGGGGGAGAATGAGCAGTTCTTC.

The chain combines TRBV7-2 with TRBJ1-2; D might be TRBD1 (5 bases). The CDR3 length is 13 residues. The V and J ends lost 3 bases and 7 bases respectively, with 12 bases between them. In germline, CDR1 is SGHTA, CDR2 FQGNSA. CDR3 nucleotide sequence: TGTGCCAGCAGCTTGTCCTTCAGGGTTGGCTACACCTTC. Its protein is CASSLSFRVGYTF.

The chain joins TRBV6-5 to TRBJ2-2, with D maybe TRBD2 (5 bases). The germline V and J ends were trimmed by 6 bases and 6 bases, with 17 bases remaining between them. Germline lookup yields CDR1 MNHEY and CDR2 SVGAGI. CDR3 size: 15 residues. The CDR3 sequence: CASSRTLLPAGELFF. The DNA of the CDR3 is TGTGCCAGCAGCCGGACTCTCCTCCCCGCCGGGGAGCTGTTTTTT.

This clonotype was counted only a few times. This sequence joins TRBV5-1 and TRBJ1-1; D remains unclear. This CDR3 region has 17 residues. The germline V gene has CDR1 SGHRS and CDR2 YFSETQ. V was pared by 1 base and J by 1 base, with 17 bases between. The CDR3 region is CASSLFGISHENTEAFF. The CDR3 coding sequence is TGCGCCAGCAGCTTGTTTGGAATAAGCCACGAGAACACTGAAGCTTTCTTT.

This sequence joins TRBV5-5 and TRBJ1-5; D ambiguous. This CDR3 region has 16 residues. Trimming removed 0 bases at V and 0 bases at J, with 10 bases between. Germline CDR1 reads SGHKS; CDR2 reads YYEKEE (reference sequence). The CDR3 loop reads CASSLEAPYSNQPQHF. The CDR3 DNA follows: TGTGCCAGCAGCTTGGAGGCCCCCTATAGCAATCAGCCCCAGCATTTT.

This clonotype was observed at least ten times. The chain combines TRBV6-6 with TRBJ2-5, with D perhaps TRBD2 (6 bases). Germline CDR1 MNHNY, CDR2 SVGAGI (reference sequence). This CDR3 contains 13 residues. Trimming shortened V by 6 bases and J by 2 bases, and 10 bases separated the two germline ends. CDR3 loop: CASRGDFQETQYF. In nucleotides, the CDR3 is TGTGCCAGCAGGGGGGACTTTCAAGAGACCCAGTACTTC.

The gene calls are TRBV14 and TRBJ1-1; a weak D match, TRBD1 (6 bases). The CDR3 runs 15 residues. The germline CDR1 and CDR2 sequences are SGHDN and FVKESK. Trimming stripped 1 base from V and 5 bases from J, with 14 bases between. CDR3 loop: CASSQGGGARTEAFF. The CDR3, as DNA: TGTGCCAGCAGCCAAGGGGGGGGGGCCAGGACTGAAGCTTTCTTT.

This clonotype was recorded a few times. The rearrangement uses TRBV6-5 and TRBJ1-1; 7 nucleotides align to TRBD1. With 5 bases clipped from V and 3 bases from J, the junction kept 18 bases outside the gene matches. CDR3 size: 18 residues. The V gene's germline CDR1 is MNHEY and CDR2 SVGAGI. CDR3: CASSVLARGQLGDTEAFF. CDR3 sequence (DNA): TGTGCCAGCAGTGTACTAGCCAGGGGACAGCTGGGAGACACTGAAGCTTTCTTT.

Notes on this clonotype: A much more abundant neighbour one base away suggests this may be a read error. The CDR3 bases are TGTGCCAGCAACTTAGCAGGGGCGAGTGAGCAGTACGTC. Its translation: CASNLAGASEQYV. The chain has TRBV7-2 and TRBJ2-7; perhaps TRBD1 as D (6 bases). This CDR3 is 13 amino acids long. Germline V gives CDR1 SGHTA, CDR2 FQGNSA.

The genes are TRBV7-9 and TRBJ2-1; 7 nucleotides align to TRBD1. The J segment lost 6 bases and the V segment lost 5 bases, leaving 10 bases of the junction unmatched. The CDR3 length is 15 residues. Germline V lookup: CDR1 SEHNR, CDR2 FQNEAQ (reference sequence). CDR3 sequence reads: CASSHERAGGNEQFF. CDR3 nucleotide sequence: TGTGCCAGCAGCCACGAGAGGGCAGGGGGCAATGAGCAGTTCTTC.

The V call is TRBV27, the J call TRBJ1-2; 10 bases line up with TRBD1. CDR1 MNHEY and CDR2 SMNVEV come from the germline V gene (reference sequence). J lost 2 bases, V lost 6 bases, and 9 bases had no gene match. There are 16 residues in the CDR3. The CDR3 sequence is CASSPDRGRLNYGYTF. The CDR3 nucleotides read TGTGCCAGCAGCCCAGACAGGGGGCGGTTAAACTATGGCTACACCTTC.

The rearrangement uses TRBV12-3 or TRBV12-4 and TRBJ2-5; no clear D gene. V dropped 3 bases and J dropped 7 bases, with 12 bases sitting between them. This CDR3 spans 13 amino acids. As DNA, the CDR3 is TGTGCCAGCAGTTTCCCCCCCCGGGTGACCCAGTACTTC. Translation: CASSFPPRVTQYF.

V gene TRBV27 combines with J gene TRBJ2-3; unclear D gene. This CDR3 is 15 amino acids long. CDR1 and CDR2 from the germline V gene are MNHEY and SMNVEV (reference sequence). Trimming stripped 5 bases from V and 3 bases from J, with 15 bases between. CDR3: CASSAYSLRTDTQYF. CDR3 DNA sequence: TGTGCCAGCAGTGCCTACAGTCTGCGGACAGATACGCAGTATTTT.

In its sample, this clonotype was seen a few times. The chain combines TRBV4-3 with TRBJ2-5, with 13 bases fitting TRBD2. This CDR3 is built from 17 residues. The germline CDR1 and CDR2 sequences are LGHNA and YSLEER. Losses at the gene ends were 1 base for V and 1 base for J; bases not matched to a gene: 3. The CDR3 loop is CASSQVTSGGAQETQYF. Written as DNA, the CDR3 is TGCGCCAGCAGCCAAGTCACTAGCGGGGGGGCCCAAGAGACCCAGTACTTC.

V gene TRBV7-9 combines with J gene TRBJ2-7; TRBD1 matches 10 bases. Germline-derived CDR1 and CDR2 are SEHNR and FQNEAQ (reference sequence). CDR3 length: 16 amino acids. V gave up 5 bases and J gave up 4 bases; unmatched junction bases: 11. CDR3 in amino acids: CASSPRQGAYVYEQYF. CDR3 in DNA: TGTGCCAGCAGCCCCCGACAGGGGGCTTATGTGTACGAGCAGTACTTC.